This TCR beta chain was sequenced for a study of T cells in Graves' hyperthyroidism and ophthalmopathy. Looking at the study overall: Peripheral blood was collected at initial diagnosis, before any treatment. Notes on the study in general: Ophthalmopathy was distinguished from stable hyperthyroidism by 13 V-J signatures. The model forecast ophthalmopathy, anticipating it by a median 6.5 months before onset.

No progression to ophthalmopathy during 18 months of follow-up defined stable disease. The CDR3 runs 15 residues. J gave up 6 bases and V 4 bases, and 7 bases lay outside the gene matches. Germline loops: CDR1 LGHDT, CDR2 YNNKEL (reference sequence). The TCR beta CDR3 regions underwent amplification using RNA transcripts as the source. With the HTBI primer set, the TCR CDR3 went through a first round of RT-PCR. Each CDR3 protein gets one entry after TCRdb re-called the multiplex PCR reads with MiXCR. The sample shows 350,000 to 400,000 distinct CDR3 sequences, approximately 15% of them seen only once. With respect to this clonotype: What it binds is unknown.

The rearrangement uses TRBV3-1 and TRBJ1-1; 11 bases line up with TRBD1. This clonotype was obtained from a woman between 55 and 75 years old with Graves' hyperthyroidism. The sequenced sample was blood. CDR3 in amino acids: CASSPFPGQGAEAFF. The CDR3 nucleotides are TGTGCCAGCAGCCCATTCCCGGGACAGGGGGCTGAAGCTTTCTTT.